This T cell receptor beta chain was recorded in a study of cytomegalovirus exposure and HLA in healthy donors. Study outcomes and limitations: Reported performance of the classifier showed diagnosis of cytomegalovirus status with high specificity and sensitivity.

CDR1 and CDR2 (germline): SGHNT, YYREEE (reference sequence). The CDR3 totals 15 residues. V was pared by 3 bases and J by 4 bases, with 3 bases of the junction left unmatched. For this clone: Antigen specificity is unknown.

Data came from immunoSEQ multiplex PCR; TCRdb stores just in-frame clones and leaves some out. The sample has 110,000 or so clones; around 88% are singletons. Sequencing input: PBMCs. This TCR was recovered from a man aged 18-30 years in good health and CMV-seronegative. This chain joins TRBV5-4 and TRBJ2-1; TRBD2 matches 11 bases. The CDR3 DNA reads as TGTGCCAGCAGCTCGACTAGCGGGACGTACAATGAGCAGTTCTTC. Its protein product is CASSSTSGTYNEQFF.